What follows are 31 T cell receptor beta chains derived from one specimen sequenced in a study of T cells in Graves' hyperthyroidism and ophthalmopathy. RNA transcripts served as the template for amplifying TCR beta CDR3 regions. Initially, a first-round RT-PCR of the TCR CDR3 employed the HTBI primer set. TCRdb analysed the multiplex PCR reads with MiXCR anew, one entry per CDR3 protein. The sample contains around 580,000 distinct CDR3 sequences, about 43% of which appear only once. Sequenced input: peripheral blood or thyroid tissue (not recorded which). The receptors originated from a young woman with Graves' hyperthyroidism.

In this sample, this clonotype turned up many times. The germline gene is not matched at one end of the junction; a read error may be the cause. V is TRBV5-1 and J is TRBJ1-1; D gene uncertain. CDR1 is SGHRS, CDR2 YFSETQ, per germline. This CDR3 is built from 13 residues. DNA for the CDR3: TGTGCCAGCAGCTTAGCGGTAGGCACTGAAGCTTTCTTT. The encoded protein is CASSLAVGTEAFF.

The chain couples TRBV29-1 to TRBJ1-2; 8 bases align to TRBD1. The CDR3 contains 12 residues. Germline lookup yields CDR1 SQVTM and CDR2 ANQGSEA. J lost 8 bases, V lost 7 bases, and 9 bases had no gene match. For the CDR3, the DNA is TGCAGCGCTAGACAGGGGAGAGGCGGCTACACCTTC. It yields the protein CSARQGRGGYTF.

This clonotype was seen only once. The missing conserved phenylalanine or tryptophan at the end of this CDR3 makes a read error likely. The rearrangement joins TRBV12-3 or TRBV12-4 to TRBJ1-1, with D possibly TRBD1 on 5 matching bases. The CDR3 totals 14 residues. This CDR3 reads CANSLGPLNTEAFL. CDR3 nucleotides: TGTGCCAACAGTTTGGGACCGTTGAACACTGAAGCTTTCCTT.

J is TRBJ2-5 and V is TRBV6-1; 7 bases map to TRBD2. Trimming removed 7 bases from V and 2 bases from J; junction bases left unmatched: 7. CDR1 is MNHNS, CDR2 SASEGT, per germline. There are 14 residues in the CDR3. CDR3 in amino acids: CASTLLASQETQYF. The CDR3 nucleotides are TGTGCCAGCACCCTACTAGCGTCACAAGAGACCCAGTACTTC.

The chain recombines TRBV2 with TRBJ1-2, with 7 bases fitting TRBD1. Germline lookup yields CDR1 SNHLY and CDR2 FYNNEI. CDR3 length equals 14 residues. Trimming removed 8 bases from V and 4 bases from J; junction bases left unmatched: 10. CDR3 in DNA: TGTGCCAGCGGGAGTAGGGGGCTCGGCTATGGCTACACCTTC. Translated, it gives CASGSRGLGYGYTF.

V gene TRBV10-3 combines with J gene TRBJ1-5, with TRBD1 as a possible D gene (6 bases). Trimming removed 4 bases from V and 1 base from J, with 11 bases in between. This CDR3 contains 15 residues. Per germline, CDR1 ENHRY and CDR2 SYGVKD. DNA of the CDR3: TGTGCCATCAGTGGAAGGGGACAAAGCAATCAGCCCCAGCATTTT. It encodes CAISGRGQSNQPQHF.

The chain has TRBV29-1 and TRBJ2-5; D may correspond to TRBD1 or TRBD2 (7 bases each). Germline CDR1 reads SQVTM; CDR2 reads ANQGSEA. Trimming removed 6 bases at V and 7 bases at J, with 12 bases between. CDR3 size: 11 residues. The CDR3 DNA follows: TGCAGCGTCACAGGGGAGGGGACCCAGTACTTC. The encoded protein is CSVTGEGTQYF.

Worth noting for this clonotype: A much larger clone lies one base from this, so it may be a read error. The conserved phenylalanine or tryptophan normally closing the CDR3 is absent here, so this likely arose from a read error. The chain joins TRBV14 to TRBJ2-2, with TRBD1 as a possible D gene (6 bases). Trimming removed 5 bases at V and 4 bases at J, with 11 bases between. The CDR3 runs to 14 residues. Germline V gives CDR1 SGHDN, CDR2 FVKESK. This CDR3 reads CASSNRDGTGELFS. In DNA form, the CDR3 reads TGTGCCAGCAGCAACAGGGATGGCACCGGGGAGCTGTTTTCT.

The sample holds many counts of this clonotype. This chain links TRBV12-3 or TRBV12-4 with TRBJ2-6; 7 nucleotides agree with TRBD2. The CDR3 is 17 residues long. Trimming at V came to 5 bases and at J to 4 bases, leaving 11 bases not matched to a gene. CDR3 residues: CASSPGEGSRGANVLTF. In DNA form, the CDR3 reads TGTGCCAGCAGTCCGGGGGAGGGAAGTAGGGGGGCCAACGTCCTGACTTTC.

This clonotype was seen at least ten times. The chain couples TRBV7-9 to TRBJ1-6; possible D gene TRBD1, 5 bases. Trimming took 6 bases from V and 5 from J, leaving 26 bases between them. The CDR3 totals 19 residues. Per the germline V gene, CDR1 is SEHNR and CDR2 is FQNEAQ (reference sequence). CDR3 in DNA: TGTGCCAGCAGTCAAGGGCGGTGGAGCACAGACAGTCATAATTCACCCCTCCACTTT. It is translated as CASSQGRWSTDSHNSPLHF.

Details on this clonotype: A much bigger clone sits one base away, suggesting this may be a read error. Here the CDR3 omits its conserved ending phenylalanine or tryptophan, so a read error is the likely source. The DNA is omitted, as the CDR3 cannot be located on it reliably, and the CDR3 follows TCRdb's listing. The V gene is TRBV12-3 or TRBV12-4, the J gene TRBJ2-6; TRBD1 was called by the table and not checked on the DNA. The CDR3 sequence runs 8 residues, both termini included. CDR3 in amino acids: CASRPGTS.

This clonotype was picked up a small number of times. The V and J genes are TRBV9 and TRBJ2-7; D possibly corresponds to TRBD2 (7 bases). V gave up 0 bases and J gave up 6 bases, with 13 bases separating them. The CDR3 totals 14 residues. Germline V gene sequence: CDR1 SGDLS, CDR2 YYNGEE. CDR3 nucleotide sequence: TGTGCCAGCAGCGTAGCGGGGGGCAGGGGCGAGCAGTACTTC. Protein sequence: CASSVAGGRGEQYF. Together with reference TRBV9 and TRBJ2-7, the CDR3 gives the full variable domain: DSGVTQTPKHLITATGQRVTLRCSPRSGDLSVYWYQQSLDQGLQFLIQYYNGEERAKGNILERFSAQQFPDLHSELNLSSLELGDSALYFCASSVAGGRGEQYFGPGTRLTVT.

This clonotype was seen repeatedly, ten times or more. The chain couples TRBV28 to TRBJ2-5; D possibly corresponds to TRBD2 (6 bases). The CDR3 totals 14 residues. The germline CDR1 and CDR2 sequences are MDHEN and SYDVKM. Trimming shortened V by 2 bases and J by 5 bases, and 12 bases separated the two germline ends. CDR3 protein: CASSLRTRGETQYF. The CDR3 DNA sequence: TGTGCCAGCAGTTTACGGACACGGGGGGAGACCCAGTACTTC.

This clonotype was observed many times. The gene calls are TRBV18 and TRBJ1-2, with 8 bases aligning to TRBD1. This CDR3 comprises 11 residues. J lost 13 bases, V lost 3 bases, and 4 bases had no gene match. Germline CDR1 KGHSH, CDR2 LQKENI. In DNA form, the CDR3 reads TGTGCCAGCTCACCCGGACAGGGTGGCACCTTC. Translated: CASSPGQGGTF.

In this sample, this clonotype turned up many times. This chain connects TRBV12-3 or TRBV12-4 to TRBJ1-2; no clear D gene. V was clipped by 6 bases and J by 0 bases, with 17 bases between them. The CDR3 length is 16 residues. Here the CDR3 reads CASRYSGSASNYGYTF. The CDR3 DNA is TGTGCCAGCAGATATTCAGGTTCCGCTTCTAACTATGGCTACACCTTC.

This sequence joins TRBV11-2 and TRBJ2-7; 8 bases fit TRBD2. Germline V CDR1 and CDR2: SGHAT, FQNNGV. The V gene end was trimmed by 1 base and the J gene end by 5 bases; junction bases not matched to a gene: 7. The CDR3 covers 15 residues. The CDR3 region has the DNA TGTGCCAGCAGCTTAGGTCTAGCGGGCCACAACGAGCAGTACTTC. Translating gives CASSLGLAGHNEQYF.

The rearrangement joins TRBV2 to TRBJ2-3; D might be TRBD1 (5 bases). Per germline, CDR1 SNHLY and CDR2 FYNNEI. Trimming left V 0 bases short and J 3 bases short, with 7 bases between. The CDR3 is made up of 14 amino acids. The CDR3 loop is CASSEAGVTDTQYF. The CDR3 coding sequence is TGTGCCAGCAGTGAAGCAGGGGTGACAGATACGCAGTATTTT. Supplemented by reference TRBV2 and TRBJ2-3, the full variable domain reads EPEVTQTPSHQVTQMGQEVILRCVPISNHLYFYWYRQILGQKVEFLVSFYNNEISEKSEIFDDQFSVERPDGSNFTLKIRSTKLEDSAMYFCASSEAGVTDTQYFGPGTRLTVL.

The table lists this clonotype with many counts. The chain couples TRBV4-1 to TRBJ2-5; D remains ambiguous. Trimming shortened V by 6 bases and J by 1 base, and 18 bases separated the two germline ends. The CDR3 loop spans 16 amino acids. CDR1 and CDR2 from the germline V gene are MGHRA and YSYEKL. This CDR3 reads CASSSVVAGTQETQYF. The DNA for the CDR3 is TGCGCCAGCAGTTCCGTAGTAGCTGGAACCCAAGAGACCCAGTACTTC.

To note about this clonotype: One end of the junction varies from germline; a read error may be responsible. The V gene is TRBV7-9, the J gene TRBJ2-7; D is possibly TRBD1 or TRBD2 (5 bases each). The CDR3 is made up of 15 amino acids. CDR1 and CDR2 from the germline V gene are SEHNR and FQNEAQ (reference sequence). The CDR3 nucleotides read TGTGCCAGCAGCTTAGCCGGGGACCTCACCGGGGAGCTGTACTTC. Translation: CASSLAGDLTGELYF.

V and J are TRBV2 and TRBJ2-3; 10 bases fit TRBD1. J lost 6 bases, V lost 11 bases, and 11 bases had no gene match. The CDR3 is made up of 14 amino acids. Germline assignment: CDR1 SNHLY and CDR2 FYNNEI. The CDR3 coding sequence is TGTGCCTCACGACAGGGGGCGCGAGTGGATACGCAGTATTTT. Translated, it gives CASRQGARVDTQYF. Together with reference TRBV2 and TRBJ2-3, the CDR3 gives the full variable domain: EPEVTQTPSHQVTQMGQEVILRCVPISNHLYFYWYRQILGQKVEFLVSFYNNEISEKSEIFDDQFSVERPDGSNFTLKIRSTKLEDSAMYFCASRQGARVDTQYFGPGTRLTVL.

This clonotype came up a few times. The chain combines TRBV3-1 with TRBJ2-7; the D gene could be TRBD1 or TRBD2 (6 bases each). Trimming cost V 1 base and J 4 bases, with 11 bases left between them. This CDR3 is 14 amino acids long. Germline lookup yields CDR1 LGHDT and CDR2 YNNKEL (reference sequence). This CDR3 is CASSQAGEAYEQYF. The CDR3 coding sequence is TGTGCCAGCAGCCAAGCAGGGGAGGCGTACGAGCAGTACTTC.

V is TRBV10-3 and J is TRBJ1-5; possibly TRBD1 for D (5 bases). The CDR3 loop spans 19 amino acids. The germline V and J ends were trimmed by 0 bases and 4 bases, with 22 bases remaining between them. Germline V CDR1 and CDR2: ENHRY, SYGVKD. In DNA, the CDR3 is TGTGCCATCAGTGAGTCCCTTGCAGGAAAGGGACCAGTTAATCAGCCCCAGCATTTT. It translates to CAISESLAGKGPVNQPQHF.

This rearrangement joins TRBV10-1 to TRBJ1-2, with 7 bases aligning to TRBD1. Germline V CDR1 and CDR2: WNHNN, SYGVQD (reference sequence). Losses at the gene ends were 10 bases for V and 3 bases for J; bases not matched to a gene: 8. The CDR3 runs to 13 residues. CDR3 in amino acids: CATRGGIDYGYTF. As DNA, the CDR3 is TGCGCCACCAGAGGGGGCATTGACTATGGCTACACCTTC.

This clonotype was picked up a small number of times. The chain couples TRBV11-3 to TRBJ2-7; 11 bases align to TRBD2. The V segment lost 2 bases and the J segment 5 bases; nucleotides outside the gene matches: 5. This CDR3 region has 15 residues. The germline gives CDR1 SGHNT, CDR2 YENEEA. CDR3 in amino acids: CASSLIAGGPHEQYF. For the CDR3, the DNA is TGTGCCAGCAGCTTAATAGCGGGAGGGCCCCACGAGCAGTACTTC.

This clonotype was seen a handful of times. It may be a read error: a sequence one base away is much more abundant. The chain recombines TRBV2 with TRBJ2-7; no clear D. Germline V lookup: CDR1 SNHLY, CDR2 FYNNEI. The CDR3 loop spans 11 amino acids. The ends were cut back, 3 bases at V and 7 bases at J, with 7 bases in the middle. In DNA, the CDR3 is TGTGCCAGCAGTGACCAAGATGAGCAGTACTTC. It translates to CASSDQDEQYF.

This clonotype was recorded once. A junction end diverges from the germline sequence, so it may reflect a read error. The rearrangement joins TRBV24-1 to TRBJ2-1, with 8 positions matching TRBD2. Germline-derived CDR1 and CDR2 are KGHDR and SFDVKD. The CDR3 length is 14 residues. In DNA, the CDR3 is TGTACCACCAGTGTTAGCGGGGATTACAATGAGCAGTTCTTC. This sequence encodes CTTSVSGDYNEQFF.

A remark on this clonotype: A much larger clone differs from this one at a single base, so this may be a read error. The CDR3, as DNA: TGTGCCATCAGTGAAGCGCGAGTTCGGCTGTTTTTT. Encoded protein: CAISEARVRLFF. The V call is TRBV2, the J call TRBJ1-4; no clear D. From germline, CDR1 is SNHLY and CDR2 FYNNEI. The length of the CDR3 is 12 residues.

In its sample, this clonotype was seen many times. V is TRBV7-2 and J is TRBJ1-5; D is perhaps TRBD1 (6 bases). V lost 5 bases and J lost 6, with 17 bases in between. CDR1 is SGHTA, CDR2 FQGNSA, per germline. The CDR3 spans 15 residues. The CDR3 reads CASSLSPGVGQPQHF. The CDR3 nucleotides are TGTGCCAGCAGCCTATCTCCAGGGGTTGGTCAGCCCCAGCATTTT.

This clonotype came up many times. The chain is built from TRBV20-1 and TRBJ2-7, with a possible D match to TRBD2 (6 bases). Between the trimmed V and J ends, which lost 5 bases and 2 bases, there was a span of 19 bases. This CDR3 has 15 residues. Germline loops: CDR1 DFQATT, CDR2 SNEGSKA (reference sequence). The CDR3 nucleotides read TGCAGTGCTCGAAAGGCGCGTGGGACTGCCTACGAGCAGTACTTC. Translated, it gives CSARKARGTAYEQYF.

This clonotype was seen at least ten times. The V and J genes are TRBV9 and TRBJ1-2, with 8 bases lining up with TRBD1. Germline CDR1 SGDLS, CDR2 YYNGEE. This CDR3 has 13 residues. J was trimmed by 7 bases and V by 4 bases; bases with no gene match: 6. The CDR3, as DNA: TGTGCCAGCAGCCCCAGGGGGCTGGCTGGCTACACCTTC. It translates to CASSPRGLAGYTF.

A note on this clonotype: A much larger clonotype is one base distant, so this may be a read error. The rearrangement uses TRBV7-9 and TRBJ1-2; 10 nucleotides line up with TRBD1. The CDR3 covers 16 residues. Per germline, CDR1 SEHNR and CDR2 FQNEAQ (reference sequence). The trim removed 4 bases at V and 4 bases at J, leaving 9 bases unmatched. CDR3 in amino acids: CASSSPRDRGLYGYTF. CDR3 bases: TGTGCCAGCAGCTCCCCCCGGGACAGGGGACTCTATGGCTACACCTTC. Full variable domain (outside the CDR3, taken from reference TRBV7-9 and TRBJ1-2): DTGVSQNPRHKITKRGQNVTFRCDPISEHNRLYWYRQTLGQGPEFLTYFQNEAQLEKSRLLSDRFSAERPKGSFSTLEIQRTEQGDSAMYLCASSSPRDRGLYGYTFGSGTRLTVV.